The clone carrying this T cell receptor (beta chain) was detected ten times or more. Its antigen is as yet unknown. The data stem from a study of T cells in Graves' hyperthyroidism and ophthalmopathy. Overall study findings and caveats: The majority of expanded thyroid clonotypes above 0.001 also appeared in blood.

The study included ophthalmopathy patients with Clinical Activity Score at least 3, NOSPECS grade at least 4 and duration under 3 months. Investigators excluded patients with uncontrolled infection, other autoimmune disease, pregnancy or lactation. Each diagnosis was grounded in clinical symptoms, serum thyroxine and TRAb, thyroid ultrasound, and orbital computed tomography. Germline V lookup: CDR1 SGHRS, CDR2 YFSETQ. Trimming cost V 0 bases and J 1 base, with 10 bases left between them. The CDR3 spans 15 residues. The CDR3 regions of TCR beta were amplified from RNA transcripts. HTBI primers were the set used in a first-round RT-PCR of the TCR CDR3. One entry per CDR3 protein results from TCRdb running MiXCR on the multiplex PCR reads. The sample lists 490,000 or so distinct CDR3 sequences; around a fifth were seen once.

What was sequenced was blood. The sequence came from a woman in her seventies with Graves' ophthalmopathy. The V gene is TRBV5-1, the J gene TRBJ1-1; TRBD1 might be the D (6 bases). CDR3 in amino acids: CASSLGAGANTEAFF. Written as DNA, the CDR3 is TGCGCCAGCAGCTTGGGAGCAGGGGCGAACACTGAAGCTTTCTTT.